One sample yielded the 19 T cell receptor beta chains listed below, sequenced in a study of OX40 agonist ivuxolimab in advanced cancers. Produced via immunoSEQ multiplex PCR; TCRdb's table is partial and in-frame only. The table lists under 200,000 clones, roughly 94% of them singletons. Specimen: CD4+ or CD8+ T cells sorted from blood, collected in a trial of the OX40 agonist ivuxolimab. Receptor source: an adult with an advanced solid tumor such as melanoma, head and neck, liver or kidney cancer.

The chain combines TRBV28 with TRBJ2-5; 10 nucleotides line up with TRBD1. Trimming cost V 7 bases and J 5 bases; bases outside gene matches: 7. Germline CDR1 is MDHEN and CDR2 is SYDVKM. The CDR3 totals 14 residues. CDR3: CASTRDRGWETQYF. The CDR3 nucleotides read TGTGCCAGCACCCGGGACAGGGGATGGGAGACCCAGTACTTC.

The chain joins TRBV7-2 to TRBJ1-2, with TRBD1 as a possible D gene (6 bases). With 4 bases removed from V and 2 bases from J, the gap between germline ends came to 14 bases. Per the germline V gene, CDR1 is SGHTA and CDR2 is FQGNSA. This CDR3 has 15 residues. CDR3 sequence: CASSSQTGTNYGYTF. Here the CDR3 DNA reads TGTGCCAGCAGCTCTCAGACAGGCACGAACTATGGCTACACCTTC.

The chain employs TRBV29-1 and TRBJ2-5; maybe TRBD2 (5 bases). V was cut by 7 bases and J by 7 bases, with 22 bases left in between. CDR1 SQVTM and CDR2 ANQGSEA come from the germline V gene. The CDR3 contains 14 residues. The CDR3 region is CSASLGFGRRTQYF. The DNA of the CDR3 is TGCAGCGCCTCACTAGGCTTTGGAAGGAGGACCCAGTACTTC.

This rearrangement joins TRBV5-4 to TRBJ2-7, with 14 bases identical to TRBD2. The germline V gene has CDR1 SGHNT and CDR2 YYREEE (reference sequence). V lost 3 bases to trimming and J lost 1 base; unmatched junction nucleotides: 6. The CDR3 totals 17 residues. This CDR3 reads CASSSGLAGAQSYEQYF. DNA for the CDR3: TGTGCCAGCAGCTCGGGACTAGCGGGGGCACAATCCTACGAGCAGTACTTC.

The V call is TRBV18, the J call TRBJ1-4; D unclear. The CDR3 spans 19 residues. V lost 3 bases to trimming and J lost 0 bases, with 20 bases between them. CDR1 and CDR2 (germline): KGHSH, LQKENI. The CDR3 protein is CASSPNVRYWGTTNEKLFF. In nucleotides, the CDR3 is TGTGCCAGCTCACCCAACGTCAGGTATTGGGGAACAACTAATGAAAAACTGTTTTTT. The full variable domain, completed using reference TRBV18 and TRBJ1-4, is NAGVMQNPRHLVRRRGQEARLRCSPMKGHSHVYWYRQLPEEGLKFMVYLQKENIIDESGMPKERFSAEFPKEGPSILRIQQVVRGDSAAYFCASSPNVRYWGTTNEKLFFGSGTQLSVL.

As DNA, the CDR3 is TGTGCCAGCAGCTCTACAGGGGAGAAGACCCAGTACTTC. The encoded protein is CASSSTGEKTQYF. The chain is built from TRBV7-3 and TRBJ2-5, with 7 positions matching TRBD1. With 4 bases clipped from V and 6 bases from J, the junction kept 5 bases outside the gene matches. The length of the CDR3 is 13 residues. Germline assignment: CDR1 SGHTA and CDR2 FQGTGA.

V usage is TRBV27 and J usage is TRBJ2-3; D remains unclear. The CDR3 is 14 amino acids. The germline V gene has CDR1 MNHEY and CDR2 SMNVEV (reference sequence). The germline V and J ends were trimmed by 3 bases and 2 bases, with 9 bases remaining between them. The CDR3 is CASSLGFTTDTQYF. The DNA for the CDR3 is TGTGCCAGCAGTTTGGGCTTTACCACAGATACGCAGTATTTT.

This chain connects TRBV18 to TRBJ2-1; 7 positions agree with TRBD1. The J segment lost 7 bases and the V segment lost 0 bases, leaving 9 bases of the junction unmatched. This CDR3 has 16 residues. Looked up from germline, CDR1 is KGHSH and CDR2 is LQKENI. The CDR3 is CASSPPQGQARNEQFF. CDR3 DNA: TGTGCCAGCTCACCACCTCAAGGACAGGCTCGGAATGAGCAGTTCTTC.

This clone was picked up a small number of times. V usage is TRBV18 and J usage is TRBJ1-1; D perhaps matches TRBD1 (5 bases). Germline values: CDR1 KGHSH, CDR2 LQKENI. With 5 bases removed from V and 3 bases from J, the gap between germline ends came to 13 bases. CDR3 length: 14 residues. The CDR3 reads CASSWRGEDTEAFF. In nucleotides, the CDR3 is TGTGCCAGCTCATGGAGGGGTGAGGACACTGAAGCTTTCTTT. Complete variable domain (other parts from reference TRBV18 and TRBJ1-1): NAGVMQNPRHLVRRRGQEARLRCSPMKGHSHVYWYRQLPEEGLKFMVYLQKENIIDESGMPKERFSAEFPKEGPSILRIQQVVRGDSAAYFCASSWRGEDTEAFFGQGTRLTVV.

The V call is TRBV6-1, the J call TRBJ1-1; D is ambiguous. This CDR3 is 14 amino acids long. The germline V and J ends were trimmed by 5 bases and 0 bases, with 10 bases remaining between them. Germline lookup yields CDR1 MNHNS and CDR2 SASEGT. Written as DNA, the CDR3 is TGTGCCAGCAGTCCACGGGCCTTGAACACTGAAGCTTTCTTT. This sequence encodes CASSPRALNTEAFF.

The V call is TRBV4-3, the J call TRBJ2-7; D is unresolved. CDR1 is LGHNA and CDR2 is YSLEER in the germline V gene. The CDR3 runs to 15 residues. The germline V and J ends were trimmed by 0 bases and 0 bases, with 9 bases remaining between them. CDR3 in amino acids: CASSQEQVSSYEQYF. As DNA, the CDR3 is TGCGCCAGCAGCCAAGAGCAGGTCAGCTCCTACGAGCAGTACTTC.

The V and J genes are TRBV5-6 and TRBJ2-7; 9 bases agree with TRBD1. Per the germline V gene, CDR1 is SGHDT and CDR2 is YYEEEE. V shed 1 base and J 4 bases; nucleotides not matched to a gene: 6. The CDR3 is 15 residues long. Written as DNA, the CDR3 is TGTGCCAGCAGCTTGTTCCCCGGGACAGGGTACGAGCAGTACTTC. It translates to CASSLFPGTGYEQYF.

This sequence joins TRBV9 and TRBJ1-6, with 8 bases identical to TRBD1. J gave up 4 bases and V 5 bases, and 5 bases lay outside the gene matches. Germline CDR1 SGDLS, CDR2 YYNGEE. This CDR3 spans 15 amino acids. Here the CDR3 reads CASSRQGNYNSPLHF. DNA of the CDR3: TGTGCCAGCAGTCGACAGGGGAATTATAATTCACCCCTCCACTTT.

This clone was seen once. V and J are TRBV19 and TRBJ2-7; possibly TRBD2 for D (6 bases). CDR1 LNHDA and CDR2 SQIVND come from the germline V gene (reference sequence). Trimming removed 3 bases at V and 6 bases at J, with 12 bases between. This CDR3 contains 13 residues. The CDR3 bases are TGTGCCAGTAGTATGTCCCCCGGGGGCGAGCAGTACTTC. The encoded protein is CASSMSPGGEQYF.

This clone came up once. The chain employs TRBV5-1 and TRBJ1-2; D unclear. V lost 0 bases, J lost 4 bases, and 7 bases lay in between. CDR1 is SGHRS, CDR2 YFSETQ, per germline. The CDR3 consists of 13 residues. CDR3 residues: CASSLEAPYGYTF. The CDR3, as DNA: TGCGCCAGCAGCTTGGAAGCTCCCTATGGCTACACCTTC. Looking up the rest from reference TRBV5-1 and TRBJ1-2 gives the full variable domain: KAGVTQTPRYLIKTRGQQVTLSCSPISGHRSVSWYQQTPGQGLQFLFEYFSETQRNKGNFPGRFSGRQFSNSRSEMNVSTLELGDSALYLCASSLEAPYGYTFGSGTRLTVV.

The chain is built from TRBV28 and TRBJ2-7; 8 bases are shared with TRBD2. The junction had 11 bases not matched to a gene; V was cut back by 7 bases and J by 3 bases. The CDR3 runs 15 residues. CDR1 is MDHEN, CDR2 SYDVKM, per germline. In nucleotides, the CDR3 is TGTGCCAGCACTCCATTAGGGGCGGGGGGCTACGAGCAGTACTTC. Residues: CASTPLGAGGYEQYF.

The rearrangement joins TRBV5-5 to TRBJ2-7; the D is unclear. V was trimmed by 3 bases and J by 9 bases, leaving 13 bases between them. The CDR3 length is 12 residues. Germline assignment: CDR1 SGHKS and CDR2 YYEKEE (reference sequence). CDR3 DNA sequence: TGTGCCAGCAGCTCCCTTTTGGCAGGGCAGTACTTC. This encodes CASSSLLAGQYF.

The chain joins TRBV19 to TRBJ2-2; no reliable D call. CDR3 length equals 12 residues. Germline loops: CDR1 LNHDA, CDR2 SQIVND (reference sequence). V gave up 7 bases and J gave up 6 bases, with 9 bases separating them. CDR3 DNA: TGTGCCAGTACTATGGCGGCCGGGGAGCTGTTTTTT. Residues: CASTMAAGELFF.

The J gene is TRBJ1-1, the V gene TRBV5-1; 10 bases match TRBD1. Germline CDR1 SGHRS, CDR2 YFSETQ. Trimming removed 5 bases from V and 0 bases from J; junction bases left unmatched: 7. The length of the CDR3 is 16 residues. CDR3 loop: CASSRLTGGMNTEAFF. CDR3 DNA: TGCGCCAGCAGTCGCCTGACAGGGGGCATGAACACTGAAGCTTTCTTT.